This T cell receptor (beta chain) was obtained from a study of T cells after yellow fever vaccination. Notes on the study in general: Weaker, the secondary response had a peak occurring faster, on day 5 versus 15. Subsequent to the booster, the majority of primary-vaccination clones reappeared (approximately 95% CD4, 88% CD8). There was a small share of clonotypes that showed up in both the CD4 and CD8 compartments.

This clonotype appeared many times. Its specificity is unknown. UMIs and a universal primer site were added when TCR cDNA was made by 5'RACE template switching. MiXCR, applied by TCRdb to the 5' RACE reads, yields one record per CDR3 protein. The sample shows 250,000 or so distinct CDR3 sequences, 3.6% of them seen only once. The germline V gene encodes CDR1 SGHRS and CDR2 YFSETQ. V dropped 1 base and J dropped 12; count of bases not matched to a gene: 8. This CDR3 contains 16 residues. The chain is built from TRBV5-1 and TRBJ2-1; 15 bases map to TRBD2. This specimen was PBMCs, taken 15 days after the yellow fever booster vaccination. This receptor was identified in a man aged 18 to 30 who received the YFV17D yellow fever vaccine. This chain's CDR3 is CASSLFWTSGGARQFF. The CDR3 coding sequence is TGCGCCAGCAGCTTGTTTTGGACTAGCGGGGGGGCCAGGCAGTTCTTC.